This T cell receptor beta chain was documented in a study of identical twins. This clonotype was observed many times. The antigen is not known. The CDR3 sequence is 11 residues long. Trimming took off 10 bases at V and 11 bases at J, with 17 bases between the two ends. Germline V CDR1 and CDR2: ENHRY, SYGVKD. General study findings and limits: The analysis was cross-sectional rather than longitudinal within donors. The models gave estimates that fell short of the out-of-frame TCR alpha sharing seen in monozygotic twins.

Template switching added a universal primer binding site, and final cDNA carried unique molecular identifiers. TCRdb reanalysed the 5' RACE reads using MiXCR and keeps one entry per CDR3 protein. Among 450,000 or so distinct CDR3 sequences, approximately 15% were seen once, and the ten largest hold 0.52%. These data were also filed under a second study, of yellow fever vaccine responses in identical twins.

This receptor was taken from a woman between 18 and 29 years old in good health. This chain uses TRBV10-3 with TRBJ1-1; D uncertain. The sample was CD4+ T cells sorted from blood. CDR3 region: CATTALNRAFF. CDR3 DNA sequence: TGTGCCACCACCGCCCTTAACCGCGCTTTCTTT.